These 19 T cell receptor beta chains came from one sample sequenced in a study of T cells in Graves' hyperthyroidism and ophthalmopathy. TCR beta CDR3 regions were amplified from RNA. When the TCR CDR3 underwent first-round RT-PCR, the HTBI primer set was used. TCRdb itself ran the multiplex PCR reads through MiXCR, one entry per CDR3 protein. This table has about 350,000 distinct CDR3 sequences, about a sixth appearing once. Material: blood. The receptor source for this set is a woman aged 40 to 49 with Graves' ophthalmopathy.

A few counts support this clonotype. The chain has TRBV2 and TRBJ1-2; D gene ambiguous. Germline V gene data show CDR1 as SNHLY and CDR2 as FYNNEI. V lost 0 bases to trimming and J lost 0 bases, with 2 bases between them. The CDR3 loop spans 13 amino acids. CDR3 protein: CASSEAANYGYTF. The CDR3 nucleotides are TGTGCCAGCAGTGAAGCAGCTAACTATGGCTACACCTTC. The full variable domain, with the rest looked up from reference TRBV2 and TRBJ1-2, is EPEVTQTPSHQVTQMGQEVILRCVPISNHLYFYWYRQILGQKVEFLVSFYNNEISEKSEIFDDQFSVERPDGSNFTLKIRSTKLEDSAMYFCASSEAANYGYTFGSGTRLTVV.

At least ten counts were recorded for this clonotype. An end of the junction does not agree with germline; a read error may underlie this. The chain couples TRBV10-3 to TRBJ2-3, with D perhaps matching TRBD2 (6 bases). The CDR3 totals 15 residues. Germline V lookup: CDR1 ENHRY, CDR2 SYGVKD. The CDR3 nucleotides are TGTGCCAGCAGTGAGTCCGGAGGGGTCGCAGATACGCAGTATTTT. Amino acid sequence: CASSESGGVADTQYF.

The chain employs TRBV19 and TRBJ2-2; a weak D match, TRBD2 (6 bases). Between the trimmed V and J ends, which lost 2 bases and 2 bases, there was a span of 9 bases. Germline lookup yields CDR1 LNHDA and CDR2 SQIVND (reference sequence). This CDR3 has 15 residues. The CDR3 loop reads CASSIHSGNTGELFF. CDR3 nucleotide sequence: TGTGCCAGTAGTATACATAGCGGAAACACCGGGGAGCTGTTTTTT.

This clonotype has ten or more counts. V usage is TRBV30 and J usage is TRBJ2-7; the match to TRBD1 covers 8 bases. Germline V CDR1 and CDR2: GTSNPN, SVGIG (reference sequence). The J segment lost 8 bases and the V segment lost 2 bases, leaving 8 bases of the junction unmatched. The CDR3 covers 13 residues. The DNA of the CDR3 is TGTGCCTGGAGTCCAGGGGGCTGGTTCCAGCAGTACTTC. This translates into CAWSPGGWFQQYF.

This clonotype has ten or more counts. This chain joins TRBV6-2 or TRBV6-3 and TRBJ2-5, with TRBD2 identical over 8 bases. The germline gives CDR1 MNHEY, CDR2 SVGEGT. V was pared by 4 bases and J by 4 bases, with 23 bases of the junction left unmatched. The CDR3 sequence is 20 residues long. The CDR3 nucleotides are TGTGCCAGCAGTTTCCCAGCCGGGACTAGTTCATCCTGGGGGTTAGAGACCCAGTACTTC. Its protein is CASSFPAGTSSSWGLETQYF.

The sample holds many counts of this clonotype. The CDR3: CASSPMGGPHGYTF. In DNA, the CDR3 is TGTGCCAGCAGTCCGATGGGGGGACCGCATGGCTACACCTTC. The chain carries TRBV27 and TRBJ1-2; maybe TRBD1 (5 bases). CDR1 is MNHEY, CDR2 SMNVEV, per germline (reference sequence). The CDR3 has 14 amino acids. Trimming took 5 bases from V and 6 from J, leaving 16 bases between them.

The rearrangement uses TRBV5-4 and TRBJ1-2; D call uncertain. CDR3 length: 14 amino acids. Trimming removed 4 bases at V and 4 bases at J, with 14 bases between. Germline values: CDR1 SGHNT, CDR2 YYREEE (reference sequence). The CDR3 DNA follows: TGTGCCAGCAGCCCTACCACAGTCGCCTATGGCTACACCTTC. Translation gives CASSPTTVAYGYTF.

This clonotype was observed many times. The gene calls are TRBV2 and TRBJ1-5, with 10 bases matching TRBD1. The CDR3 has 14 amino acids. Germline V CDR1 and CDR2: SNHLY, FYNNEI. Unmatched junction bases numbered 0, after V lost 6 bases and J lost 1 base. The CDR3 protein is CASRGQGSNQPQHF. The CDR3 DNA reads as TGTGCCAGCAGGGGACAGGGGAGCAATCAGCCCCAGCATTTT.

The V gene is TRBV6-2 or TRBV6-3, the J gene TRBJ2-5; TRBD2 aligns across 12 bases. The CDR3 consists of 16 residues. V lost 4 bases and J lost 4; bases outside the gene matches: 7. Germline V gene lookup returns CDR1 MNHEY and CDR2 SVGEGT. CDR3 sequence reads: CASSSGPTSGRETQYF. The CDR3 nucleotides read TGTGCCAGCAGTTCCGGGCCGACTAGCGGGAGAGAGACCCAGTACTTC.

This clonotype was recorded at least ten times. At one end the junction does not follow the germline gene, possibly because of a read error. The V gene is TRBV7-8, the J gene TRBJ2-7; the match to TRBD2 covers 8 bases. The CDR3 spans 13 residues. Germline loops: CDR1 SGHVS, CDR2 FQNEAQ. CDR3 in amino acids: CAGSLRTSSEQYF. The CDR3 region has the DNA TGTGCCGGCAGCTTAAGGACTAGCTCCGAGCAGTACTTC.

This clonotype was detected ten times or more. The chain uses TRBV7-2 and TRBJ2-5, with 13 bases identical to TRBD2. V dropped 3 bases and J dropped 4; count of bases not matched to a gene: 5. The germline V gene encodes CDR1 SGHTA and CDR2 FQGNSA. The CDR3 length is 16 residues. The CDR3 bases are TGTGCCAGCAGCTTGCTGACTAGCGGGAGGCTAGAGACCCAGTACTTC. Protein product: CASSLLTSGRLETQYF. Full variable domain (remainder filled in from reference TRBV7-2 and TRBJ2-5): GAGVSQSPSNKVTEKGKDVELRCDPISGHTALYWYRQSLGQGLEFLIYFQGNSAPDKSGLPSDRFSAERTGGSVSTLTIQRTQQEDSAVYLCASSLLTSGRLETQYFGPGTRLLVL.

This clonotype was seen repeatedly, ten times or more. The CDR3 DNA sequence: TGTGCCAGCAGAGCCAGGGCGAGCTCCTACGAGCAGTACTTC. This translates into CASRARASSYEQYF. This rearrangement joins TRBV11-2 to TRBJ2-7, with D possibly TRBD1 on 5 matching bases. Trimming left V 6 bases short and J 0 bases short, with 12 bases between. Germline-derived CDR1 and CDR2 are SGHAT and FQNNGV. The CDR3 is 14 amino acids.

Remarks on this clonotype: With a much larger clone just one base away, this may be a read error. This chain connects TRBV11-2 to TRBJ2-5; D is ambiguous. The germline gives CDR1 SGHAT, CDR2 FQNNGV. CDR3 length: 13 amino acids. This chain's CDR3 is CASSLEWEETPYF. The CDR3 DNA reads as TGTGCCAGCAGCTTAGAGTGGGAAGAGACCCCGTACTTC.

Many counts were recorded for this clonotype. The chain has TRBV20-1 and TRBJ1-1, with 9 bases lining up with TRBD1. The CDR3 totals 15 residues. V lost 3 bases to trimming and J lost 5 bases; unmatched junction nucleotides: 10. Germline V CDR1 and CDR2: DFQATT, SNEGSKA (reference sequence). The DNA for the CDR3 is TGCAGTGCTAGTTCCACAACAGGGGGCTGGACTGAAGCTTTCTTT. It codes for CSASSTTGGWTEAFF.

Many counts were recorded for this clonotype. CDR3 amino acids: CASSRGSRYGYTF. The CDR3 DNA reads TGTGCCAGCAGTAGAGGGTCCCGCTATGGCTACACCTTC. The chain links TRBV6-5 to TRBJ1-2, with D hard to call. Germline V gene sequence: CDR1 MNHEY, CDR2 SVGAGI. CDR3 size: 13 residues. The V and J ends lost 5 bases and 4 bases respectively, with 11 bases between them.

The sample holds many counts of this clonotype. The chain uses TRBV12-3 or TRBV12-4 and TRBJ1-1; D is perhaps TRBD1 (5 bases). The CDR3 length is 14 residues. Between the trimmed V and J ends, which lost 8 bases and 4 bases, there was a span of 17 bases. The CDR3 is CASRWGSGGTEAFF. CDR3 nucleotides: TGTGCCAGCCGGTGGGGGTCCGGGGGCACTGAAGCTTTCTTT.

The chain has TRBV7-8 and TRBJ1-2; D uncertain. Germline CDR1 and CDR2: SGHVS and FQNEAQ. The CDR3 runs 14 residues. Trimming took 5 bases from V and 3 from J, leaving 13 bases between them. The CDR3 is CASSPTIQDYGYTF. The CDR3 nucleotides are TGTGCCAGCAGCCCCACCATACAAGACTATGGCTACACCTTC.

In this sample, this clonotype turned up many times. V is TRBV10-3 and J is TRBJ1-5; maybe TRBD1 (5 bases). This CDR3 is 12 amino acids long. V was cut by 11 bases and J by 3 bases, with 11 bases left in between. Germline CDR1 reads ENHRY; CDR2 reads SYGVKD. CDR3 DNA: TGTGCCGTGCGGGACTTCAATCAGCCCCAGCATTTT. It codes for CAVRDFNQPQHF.

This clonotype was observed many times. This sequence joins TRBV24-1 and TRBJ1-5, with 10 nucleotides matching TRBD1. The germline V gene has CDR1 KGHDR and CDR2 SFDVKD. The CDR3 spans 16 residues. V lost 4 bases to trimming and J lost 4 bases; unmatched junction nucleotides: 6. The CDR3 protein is CATSEAGTGVNQPQHF. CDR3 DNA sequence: TGTGCCACCAGTGAAGCCGGGACAGGGGTTAATCAGCCCCAGCATTTT.